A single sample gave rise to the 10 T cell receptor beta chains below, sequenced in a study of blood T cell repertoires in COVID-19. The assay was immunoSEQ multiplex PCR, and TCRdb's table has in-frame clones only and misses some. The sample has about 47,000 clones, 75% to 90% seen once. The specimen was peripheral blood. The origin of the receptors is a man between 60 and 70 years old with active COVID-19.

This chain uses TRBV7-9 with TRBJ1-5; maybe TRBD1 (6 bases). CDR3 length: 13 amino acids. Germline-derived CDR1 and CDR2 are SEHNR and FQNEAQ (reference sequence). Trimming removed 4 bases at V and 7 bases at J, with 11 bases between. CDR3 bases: TGTGCCAGCAGCTCCTACAGGGAGCAGCCCCAGCATTTT. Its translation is CASSSYREQPQHF.

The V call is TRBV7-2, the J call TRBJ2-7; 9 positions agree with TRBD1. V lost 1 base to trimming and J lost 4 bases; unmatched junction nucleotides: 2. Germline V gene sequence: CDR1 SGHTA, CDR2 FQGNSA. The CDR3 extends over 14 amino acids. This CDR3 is CASSLDGTGYEQYF. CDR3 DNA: TGTGCCAGCAGCTTAGACGGGACAGGGTACGAGCAGTACTTC. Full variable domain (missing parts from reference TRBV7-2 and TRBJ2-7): GAGVSQSPSNKVTEKGKDVELRCDPISGHTALYWYRQSLGQGLEFLIYFQGNSAPDKSGLPSDRFSAERTGGSVSTLTIQRTQQEDSAVYLCASSLDGTGYEQYFGPGTRLTVT.

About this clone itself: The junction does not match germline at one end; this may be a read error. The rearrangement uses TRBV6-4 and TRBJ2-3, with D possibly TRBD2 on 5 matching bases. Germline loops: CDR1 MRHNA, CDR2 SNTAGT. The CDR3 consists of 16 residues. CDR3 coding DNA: TGTGCCAGCAGTGACTCCCCACCAGAGGGCACGGATACGCAGTATTTT. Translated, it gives CASSDSPPEGTDTQYF.

The CDR3 spells CASSVMGQAASTDTQYF. CDR3 in DNA: TGTGCCAGCAGCGTAATGGGACAGGCGGCGTCCACAGATACGCAGTATTTT. The rearrangement joins TRBV9 to TRBJ2-3, with 8 bases that match TRBD1. Germline CDR1 SGDLS, CDR2 YYNGEE. With 1 base clipped from V and 2 bases from J, the junction kept 9 bases outside the gene matches. The CDR3 has 17 residues. Filled out from reference TRBV9 and TRBJ2-3, the complete variable domain reads DSGVTQTPKHLITATGQRVTLRCSPRSGDLSVYWYQQSLDQGLQFLIQYYNGEERAKGNILERFSAQQFPDLHSELNLSSLELGDSALYFCASSVMGQAASTDTQYFGPGTRLTVL.

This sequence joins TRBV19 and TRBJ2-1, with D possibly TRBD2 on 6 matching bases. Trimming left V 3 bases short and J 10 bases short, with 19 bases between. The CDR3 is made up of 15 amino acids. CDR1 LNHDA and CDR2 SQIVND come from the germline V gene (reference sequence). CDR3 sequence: CASSIGGTRLREQFF. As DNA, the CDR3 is TGTGCCAGTAGTATTGGGGGGACTCGTCTACGGGAGCAGTTCTTC.

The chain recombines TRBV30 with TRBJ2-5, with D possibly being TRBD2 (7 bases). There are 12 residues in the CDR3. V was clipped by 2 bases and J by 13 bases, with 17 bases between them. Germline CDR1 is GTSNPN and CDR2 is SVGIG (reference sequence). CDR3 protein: CAWSSTAGAPYF. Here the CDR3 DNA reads TGTGCCTGGAGTTCAACCGCGGGGGCCCCGTACTTC.

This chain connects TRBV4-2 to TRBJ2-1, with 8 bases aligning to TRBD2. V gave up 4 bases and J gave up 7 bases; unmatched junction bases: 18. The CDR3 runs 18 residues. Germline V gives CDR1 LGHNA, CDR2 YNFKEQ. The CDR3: CASSPGALGRGVFNEQFF. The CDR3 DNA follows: TGTGCCAGCAGCCCAGGAGCCCTTGGGCGGGGGGTCTTTAATGAGCAGTTCTTC.

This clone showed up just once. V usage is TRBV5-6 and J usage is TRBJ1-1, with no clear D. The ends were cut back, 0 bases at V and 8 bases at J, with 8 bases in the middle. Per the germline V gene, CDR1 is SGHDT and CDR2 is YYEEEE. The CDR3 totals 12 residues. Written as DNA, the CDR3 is TGTGCCAGCAGCTTGGCGCCCCGGGAAGCTTTCTTT. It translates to CASSLAPREAFF.

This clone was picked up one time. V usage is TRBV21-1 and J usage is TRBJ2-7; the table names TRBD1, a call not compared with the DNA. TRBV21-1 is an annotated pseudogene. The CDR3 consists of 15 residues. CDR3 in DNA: TGTGCCAGCAGCCCGGCCAGGACAGGGATTTACGAGCAGTACTTC. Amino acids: CASSPARTGIYEQYF.

CDR3 bases: TGTGCCAGCAGCCCAACAGGGGGGAACACTGAAGCTTTCTTT. The encoded protein is CASSPTGGNTEAFF. The chain joins TRBV4-2 to TRBJ1-1; 8 bases align to TRBD1. With V trimmed by 4 bases and J by 1 base, 2 bases remained unmatched. CDR1 is LGHNA and CDR2 is YNFKEQ in the germline V gene. CDR3 length: 14 residues.